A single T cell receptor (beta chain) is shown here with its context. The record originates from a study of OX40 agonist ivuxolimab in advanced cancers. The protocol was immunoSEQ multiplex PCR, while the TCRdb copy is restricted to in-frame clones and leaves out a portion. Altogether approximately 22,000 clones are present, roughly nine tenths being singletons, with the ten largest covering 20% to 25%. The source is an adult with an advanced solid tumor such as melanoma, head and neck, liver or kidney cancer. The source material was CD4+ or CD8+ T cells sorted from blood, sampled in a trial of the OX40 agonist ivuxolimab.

The CDR3 bases are TGCGCCAGCAGCCAAGTTGGAGGGGGCATATATGGGGCCAACGTCCTGACTTTC. Amino acid sequence: CASSQVGGGIYGANVLTF. The J gene is TRBJ2-6, the V gene TRBV4-1; D possibly corresponds to TRBD1 (7 bases). This CDR3 has 18 residues. Between the trimmed V and J ends, which lost 1 base and 3 bases, there was a span of 16 bases. Germline CDR1 is MGHRA and CDR2 is YSYEKL.